Listed below are T cell receptor beta chains from one sample, sequenced in a study of early T cells in non-severe SARS-CoV-2 infection. TCRdb reprocessed the 5' RACE reads via MiXCR and lists one record per CDR3 protein. Of 55,000 to 80,000 distinct CDR3 sequences detected, about 12% appear once; the ten largest clones hold roughly 6.1%. The sample was whole blood. The receptors originated from an adult who was a healthcare worker with PCR-confirmed SARS-CoV-2 infection or an uninfected control (not recorded which). CDR3s include the opening cysteine and the closing phenylalanine or tryptophan. The D gene is left open where the match is weak. Not every row has a clone size; where given, it reads once, few, many or a size class.

>TRBV6-6|-|TRBJ1-4|few
TGTGCCAGCAGTCGTGAAGAACTGTTTTTT
CASSREELFF
>TRBV29-1|-|TRBJ1-2|many
TGCAGCGTTGACGGGGAGCTGGTCGGACAGCCCTACACCTTC
CSVDGELVGQPYTF
>TRBV28|-|TRBJ1-5|-
TGTGCCAGCAGTGGATCTGGGTCCCTGGGAGATCAGCCCCAGCATTTT
CASSGSGSLGDQPQHF
>TRBV21-1|-|TRBJ1-3|many
TGTGCCAGCAGCAAAGGGGACTGGTTTGGAAACACCATATATTTT
CASSKGDWFGNTIYF
>TRBV4-3|TRBD1|TRBJ1-6|-
TGCGCCAGCAGCCACCTCACCGGGACAGGGGGATCACCCCTCCACTTT
CASSHLTGTGGSPLHF
>TRBV27|-|TRBJ2-3|medium-sized
TGTGCCAGCATGTCCTTTGGCACAGATACGCAGTATTTT
CASMSFGTDTQYF
>TRBV10-3|-|TRBJ2-3|once
TGTGCCATCAGGGGGCTGAGCACAGATACGCAGTATTTT
CAIRGLSTDTQYF
>TRBV30|TRBD1|TRBJ1-2|few
TGTGCCTGGACCTGGACAGGGGTTAACTATGGCTACACCTTC
CAWTWTGVNYGYTF
>TRBV18|-|TRBJ2-7|-
TGTGCCAGCTCACCCTCCCTCTCCTACGAGCAGTACTTC
CASSPSLSYEQYF
>TRBV20-1|TRBD2|TRBJ2-7|-
TGCAGTGCTAAAGCGGGATTAGCCTACGAGCAGTACTTC
CSAKAGLAYEQYF
>TRBV7-2|TRBD2|TRBJ2-7|-
TGTGCCAGCAGCCCATCGACTAGCGGGAGGGGCGAGCAGTACTTC
CASSPSTSGRGEQYF
>TRBV6-1|-|TRBJ2-7|many
TGTGGCACCAAGACAGGAGCCTACGAGCAGTACTTC
CGTKTGAYEQYF
>TRBV7-8|TRBD2|TRBJ2-5|many
TGTGCCAGCAGCATAGCGGGGTCGGAGACCCAGTACTTC
CASSIAGSETQYF
>TRBV4-3|-|TRBJ2-1|many
TGCGCCAGCAGCCATTACTACAATGAGCAGTTCTTC
CASSHYYNEQFF
>TRBV6-1|TRBD1|TRBJ2-7|-
TGTGCCGGAATCCGGGACAGGGATGCCGAGCAGTACTTC
CAGIRDRDAEQYF
>TRBV4-2|TRBD2|TRBJ2-3|many
TGTGCCAGCAGCCAAGATGGGACTAGGGGCCCAGATACGCAGTATTTT
CASSQDGTRGPDTQYF
>TRBV24-1|-|TRBJ2-3|many
TGTGCCACGCCGGTCCGGGGCGCAGATACGCAGTATTTT
CATPVRGADTQYF
>TRBV11-2|TRBD1|TRBJ2-5|-
TGTGCCAGCAGCTCCGGACAGGGAGAAGAGACCCAGTACTTC
CASSSGQGEETQYF
>TRBV6-2/TRBV6-3|TRBD2|TRBJ2-7|many
TGTGCCAGCAGTAAATCCCCATGGACTAGCGGGAGCGACGAGCAGTACTTC
CASSKSPWTSGSDEQYF
>TRBV7-9|-|TRBJ1-4|-
TGTGCCAGCAGCTTCCGGGGTAGAACAACTAATGAAAAACTGTTTTTT
CASSFRGRTTNEKLFF
>TRBV12-3/TRBV12-4|TRBD1|TRBJ1-1|many
TGTGCCAGCAGGATACAGGGGGCTATCACTGAAGCTTTCTTT
CASRIQGAITEAFF